This T cell receptor (beta chain) appears in the sequencing data of a study of PD-1 blockade in classical Hodgkin lymphoma (TCRdb year 2020). For the study in its entirety: Nivolumab dosing was 3 mg/kg intravenously every 2 weeks, continuing until either disease progression or unacceptable toxicity. The study used TCR beta sequencing and CyTOF to define a peripheral blood immune signature of response to PD-1 blockade in classical Hodgkin lymphoma. General study outcomes and caveats: Patients starting nivolumab less than 1 year after ASCT had lower diversity and were excluded from later analyses to avoid confounding by immune reconstitution. Trial patients achieving complete response had baseline diversity similar to newly diagnosed patients, whereas partial responders and progressors had significantly lower diversity. Baseline TCR diversity was reported to be lower in newly diagnosed patients than in healthy donors, and even lower in relapsed/refractory patients. A significant rise by C4D1 was seen in CD4+ but not CD8+ TCR diversity (p=0.0027 vs p=0.16), with the rise being most apparent in complete responders (p=0.02). The study covered only a single clinical trial cohort, and the causes of the repertoire differences, possibly disease activity or prior therapy, were still not defined.

On this clone itself: Its target antigen remains unknown. No base qualities exist here, and no much larger clone lies one base off it.

The time point label of this sample denotes: cycle 1 day 1 (C1D1), immediately before nivolumab initiation. All trial patients had relapsed after autologous stem cell transplantation, with cohorts A, B and C differing in prior brentuximab vedotin exposure. The trial cohort included 56 patients with relapsed/refractory classical Hodgkin lymphoma, and each patient had a best overall response of complete response, partial response or progressive disease. Trial patients were treated with single-agent nivolumab in the multi-cohort phase II CheckMate 205 trial. Best overall response was determined by an independent review committee according to the 2007 International Working Group response criteria. Trial PBMCs were obtained immediately prior to nivolumab initiation (C1D1) and on therapy at cycle 2 day 1 and cycle 4 day 1. After peripheral blood was drawn into 8 mL Vacutainer Cell Preparation Tubes, PBMCs were isolated by centrifugation and then cryopreserved.

Per the germline V gene, SGHDT is the CDR1 and YYEEEE is the CDR2. After removal of 4 bases from V and 7 bases from J, the junction retains 8 bases not matched to a gene. From the cysteine through the phenylalanine, the CDR3 covers 16 amino acids. The DNA shown is the 48-base CDR3, in frame from base 1. Genomic DNA was extracted with the Qiagen DNeasy kit from unsorted PBMCs and from negatively selected CD4+ and CD8+ fractions. TCR beta CDR3 regions were amplified by immunoSEQ multiplex PCR using primers annealing to V and J segments. A synthetic immune receptor repertoire was used to minimize amplification bias, and any residual bias was removed computationally once sequencing was done. The source study handled its data this way. Custom Python scripts were used to quantify repertoire diversity as the Shannon entropy index. The unsorted, CD4+ and CD8+ repertoires were each analyzed separately, with the exception of combined analyses, where CD4+ and CD8+ sequences were merged in silico. Clonal expansion was defined as a frequency increase of at least 2-fold after treatment compared with C1D1, and clones undetected at baseline were assigned a pseudocount of 0.5. Clones with 0 or 1 copy at C1D1 were classified as singleton clones, and clones with 2 or more copies were classified as non-singleton clones. Clones expanded in unsorted samples were assigned a CD4+, CD8+ or unknown annotation through matching of protein sequences in sorted samples from the same patient. Wilcoxon tests on paired samples were used to test diversity changes from C1D1 to C4D1. Held by TCRdb, this immuneACCESS table contains in-frame sequences only and omits some clones. Under half of the omission traces to an unresolved V gene where checked; the cause of the rest is unknown. V, J and clone size are taken as reported in that table, and D and trimming were inferred from the DNA itself. The sample records approximately 32,000 clones, 82% of which are singletons. The top ten hold approximately 35% of the sample.

The origin of this receptor is a human donor with classical Hodgkin lymphoma. The chain couples TRBV5-6 to TRBJ2-3; the central 14 bases match TRBD2. The sample in question was peripheral blood mononuclear cells (PBMCs), obtained at baseline. The CDR3: CASSRGLAGGMYTQYF. The nucleotides are TGTGCCAGCAGCAGAGGACTAGCGGGGGGCATGTATACGCAGTATTTT.